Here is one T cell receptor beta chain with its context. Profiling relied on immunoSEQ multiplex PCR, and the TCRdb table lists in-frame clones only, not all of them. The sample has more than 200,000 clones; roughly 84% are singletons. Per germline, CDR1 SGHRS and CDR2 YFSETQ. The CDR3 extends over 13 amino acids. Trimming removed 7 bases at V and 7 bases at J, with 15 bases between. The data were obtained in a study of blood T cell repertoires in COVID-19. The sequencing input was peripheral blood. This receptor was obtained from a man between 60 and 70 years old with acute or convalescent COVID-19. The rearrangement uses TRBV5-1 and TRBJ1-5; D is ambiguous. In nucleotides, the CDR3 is TGCGCCAGCCGGGAGAGGGTGGGACAGCCCCAGCATTTT. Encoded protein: CASRERVGQPQHF.